The clone carrying this T cell receptor beta chain turned up a few times. V lost 1 base and J 5 bases, leaving 8 bases between the germline ends. Germline V gene sequence: CDR1 SEHNR, CDR2 FQNEAQ (reference sequence). The CDR3 spans 13 residues. RNA served as the template for amplifying TCR beta CDR3 regions. First-round RT-PCR with HTBI primers preceded a second-round multiplex PCR. From the multiplex PCR reads, TCRdb called clonotypes with MiXCR, one entry per CDR3 protein. The sample has 680,000 or so distinct CDR3 sequences, 22% seen once. The record originates from a study of Graves' ophthalmopathy and Graves' hyperthyroidism.

Sequenced material: peripheral blood. This clonotype was obtained from a woman aged 18-29 years with stable Graves' hyperthyroidism. Some clones in this sample may be carry-over from other donors' samples. The chain carries TRBV7-9 and TRBJ1-1, with D uncertain. This chain's CDR3 is CASSLDVVTEAFF. In DNA, the CDR3 is TGTGCCAGCAGCTTAGACGTAGTGACTGAAGCTTTCTTT. Drawing the rest from reference TRBV7-9 and TRBJ1-1, the complete variable domain is DTGVSQNPRHKITKRGQNVTFRCDPISEHNRLYWYRQTLGQGPEFLTYFQNEAQLEKSRLLSDRFSAERPKGSFSTLEIQRTEQGDSAMYLCASSLDVVTEAFFGQGTRLTVV.